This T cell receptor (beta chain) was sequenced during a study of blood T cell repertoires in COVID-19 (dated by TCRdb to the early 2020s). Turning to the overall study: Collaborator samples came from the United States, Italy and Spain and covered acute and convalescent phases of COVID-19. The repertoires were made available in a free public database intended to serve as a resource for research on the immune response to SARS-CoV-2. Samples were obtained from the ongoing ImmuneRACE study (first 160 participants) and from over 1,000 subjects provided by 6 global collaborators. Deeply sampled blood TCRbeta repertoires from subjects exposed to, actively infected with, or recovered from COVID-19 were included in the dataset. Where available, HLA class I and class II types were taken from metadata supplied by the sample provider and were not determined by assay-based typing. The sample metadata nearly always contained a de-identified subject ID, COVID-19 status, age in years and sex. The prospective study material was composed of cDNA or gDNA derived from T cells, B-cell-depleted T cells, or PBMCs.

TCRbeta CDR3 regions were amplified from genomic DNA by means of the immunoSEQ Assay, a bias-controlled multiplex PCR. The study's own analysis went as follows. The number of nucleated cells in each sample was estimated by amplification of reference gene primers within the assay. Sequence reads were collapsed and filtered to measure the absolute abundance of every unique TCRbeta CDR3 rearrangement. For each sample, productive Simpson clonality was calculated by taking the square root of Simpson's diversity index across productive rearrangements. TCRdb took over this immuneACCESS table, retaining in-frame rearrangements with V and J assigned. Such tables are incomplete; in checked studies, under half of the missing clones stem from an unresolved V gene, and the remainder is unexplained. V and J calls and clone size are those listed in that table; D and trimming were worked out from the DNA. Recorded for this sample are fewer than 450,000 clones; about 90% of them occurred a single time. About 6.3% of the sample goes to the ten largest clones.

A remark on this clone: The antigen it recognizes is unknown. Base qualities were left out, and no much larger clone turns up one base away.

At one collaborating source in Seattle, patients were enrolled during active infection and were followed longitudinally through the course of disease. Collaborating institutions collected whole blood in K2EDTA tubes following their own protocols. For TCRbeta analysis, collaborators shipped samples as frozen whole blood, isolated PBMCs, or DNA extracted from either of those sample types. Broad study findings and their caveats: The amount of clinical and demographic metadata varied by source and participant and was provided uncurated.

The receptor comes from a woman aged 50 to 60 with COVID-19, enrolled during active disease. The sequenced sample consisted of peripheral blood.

Here the CDR3 is given as CASSLALVAGEETQYF. In nucleotides, the sequence is TGTGCCAGCAGCTTAGCGTTGGTAGCGGGAGAAGAGACCCAGTACTTC. The chain was built from TRBV7-9 and TRBJ2-5; 9 junctional bases match TRBD2. The germline V end is reduced by 0 bases and the J end by 3 bases; junction bases left unmatched: 5. The CDR3 goes from the cysteine to the phenylalanine over 16 residues. The entry retains the CDR3 DNA only, 48 bases that are in frame from base 1. CDR1 SEHNR and CDR2 FQNEAQ were looked up in the germline V gene (reference sequence).